Detailed here is one T cell receptor beta chain. The antigen is undetermined. The V gene lost 5 bases and the J gene lost 4 bases, with 4 bases spanning the gap. Germline CDR1 MNHNY, CDR2 SVGAGI (reference sequence). The CDR3 spans 11 residues. The authors reverse transcribed all of the isolated RNA, so sequencing captured expressed TCRB transcripts. Repertoires were generated with immunoSEQ multiplex PCR, while TCRdb's copy carries only in-frame clones and drops some. Found here are 250,000 to 350,000 clones, over 11% of them singletons; the top ten hold 0.017%. These data come from a study of beta chain features in type 1 diabetes. General study points: Here, the possible influence of HLA type (on TCRB rearrangement) remained unresolved. TCRB CDR3s from Type 1 diabetes patients were moderately but significantly shorter in all four CD4+ subsets. The VDJ junctions of type 1 diabetes patients carried fewer insertions and more deletions.

Every donor had blood drawn once into heparin, 90 to 150 mL on average. Sorted populations all had greater than 95% purity. Sequenced sample: naive CD4+ T cells from blood. The clonotype was recovered from a young man with type 1 diabetes. The rearrangement uses TRBV6-6 and TRBJ2-3, with unresolved D. The CDR3 coding sequence is TGTGCCAGCAGTCCCTCAGATACGCAGTATTTT. Amino acids: CASSPSDTQYF.